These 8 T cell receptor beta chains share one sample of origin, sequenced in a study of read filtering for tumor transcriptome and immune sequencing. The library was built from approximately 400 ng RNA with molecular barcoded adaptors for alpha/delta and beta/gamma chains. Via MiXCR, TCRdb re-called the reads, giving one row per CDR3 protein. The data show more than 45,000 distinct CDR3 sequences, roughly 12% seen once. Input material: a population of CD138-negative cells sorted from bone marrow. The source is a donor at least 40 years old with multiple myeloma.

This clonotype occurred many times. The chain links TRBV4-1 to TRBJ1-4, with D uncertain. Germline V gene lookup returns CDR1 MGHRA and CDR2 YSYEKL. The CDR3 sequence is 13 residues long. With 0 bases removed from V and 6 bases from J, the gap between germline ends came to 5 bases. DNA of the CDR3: TGCGCCAGCAGCCAAGATCAGGATGAAAAACTGTTTTTT. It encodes CASSQDQDEKLFF.

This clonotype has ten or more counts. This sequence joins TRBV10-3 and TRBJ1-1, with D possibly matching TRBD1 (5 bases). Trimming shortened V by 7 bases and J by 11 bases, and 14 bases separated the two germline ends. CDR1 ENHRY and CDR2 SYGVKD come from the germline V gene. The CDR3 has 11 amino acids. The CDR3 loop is CAIIGHSMAFF. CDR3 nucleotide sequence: TGTGCCATCATCGGACATTCGATGGCTTTCTTT.

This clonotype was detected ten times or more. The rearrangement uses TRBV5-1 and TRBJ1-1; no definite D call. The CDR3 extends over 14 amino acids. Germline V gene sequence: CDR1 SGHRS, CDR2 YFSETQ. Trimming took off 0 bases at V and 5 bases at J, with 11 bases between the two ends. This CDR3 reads CASSLATTVTEAFF. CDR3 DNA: TGCGCCAGCAGCTTGGCCACGACGGTGACTGAAGCTTTCTTT. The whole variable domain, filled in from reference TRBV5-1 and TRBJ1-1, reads KAGVTQTPRYLIKTRGQQVTLSCSPISGHRSVSWYQQTPGQGLQFLFEYFSETQRNKGNFPGRFSGRQFSNSRSEMNVSTLELGDSALYLCASSLATTVTEAFFGQGTRLTVV.

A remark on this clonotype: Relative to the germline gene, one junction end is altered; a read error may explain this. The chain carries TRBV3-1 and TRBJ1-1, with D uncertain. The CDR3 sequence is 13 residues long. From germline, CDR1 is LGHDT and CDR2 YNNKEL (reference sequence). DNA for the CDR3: TGTGCCAGCAGCCGTGGCAGACTAATTGGAGCTCTCTTT. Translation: CASSRGRLIGALF. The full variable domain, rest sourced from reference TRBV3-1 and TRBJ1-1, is DTAVSQTPKYLVTQMGNDKSIKCEQNLGHDTMYWYKQDSKKFLKIMFSYNNKELIINETVPNRFSPKSPDKAHLNLHINSLELGDSAVYFCASSRGRLIGALFGQGTRLTVV.

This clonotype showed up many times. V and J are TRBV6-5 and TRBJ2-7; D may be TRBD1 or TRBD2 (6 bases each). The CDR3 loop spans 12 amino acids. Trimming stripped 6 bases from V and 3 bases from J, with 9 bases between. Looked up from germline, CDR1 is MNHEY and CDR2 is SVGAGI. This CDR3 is CASRGGGYEQYF. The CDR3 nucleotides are TGTGCCAGCAGAGGGGGAGGCTACGAGCAGTACTTC.

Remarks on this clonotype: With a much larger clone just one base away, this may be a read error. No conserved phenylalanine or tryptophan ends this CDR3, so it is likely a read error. CDR3 DNA sequence: TGTGCCTGGAGTCCCGGGCTAGCGGGAGTCCAAGAGACCCAGTACTCC. It encodes CAWSPGLAGVQETQYS. This chain connects TRBV30 to TRBJ2-5; 10 nucleotides align to TRBD2. There are 16 residues in the CDR3. Looked up from germline, CDR1 is GTSNPN and CDR2 is SVGIG (reference sequence). Unmatched junction bases numbered 7, after V lost 2 bases and J lost 1 base.

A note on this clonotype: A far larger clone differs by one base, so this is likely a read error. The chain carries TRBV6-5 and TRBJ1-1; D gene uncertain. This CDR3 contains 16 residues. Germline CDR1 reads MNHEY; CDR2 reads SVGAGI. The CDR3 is CVSSPQGRGLRTEAFF. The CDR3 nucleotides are TGTGTCAGCAGTCCCCAAGGACGAGGGCTCAGGACTGAAGCTTTCTTT.

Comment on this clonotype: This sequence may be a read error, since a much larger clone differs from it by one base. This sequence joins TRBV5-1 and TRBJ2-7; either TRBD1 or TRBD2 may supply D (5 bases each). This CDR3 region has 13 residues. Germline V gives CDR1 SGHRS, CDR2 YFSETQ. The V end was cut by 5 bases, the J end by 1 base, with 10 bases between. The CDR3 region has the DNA TGCGCCAGCAGGGGGACGCCATCCTACGAGCAGTACTTC. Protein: CASRGTPSYEQYF.